This passage covers 11 T cell receptor beta chains from one sample sequenced in a study of CD8+ T cells in alopecia areata. cDNA prepared by RNA extraction and subsequent reverse transcription served as the template for sequencing. Sequencing was performed with immunoSEQ multiplex PCR; in TCRdb, only in-frame clones are kept and a portion is missing. The sample carries 200,000 to 250,000 clones, over 60% recorded once. As for treatment: oral pan-JAK inhibitor, 5-10 mg twice daily. Specimen: CD4+ T cells sorted from blood, collected between weeks 43 and 45, from a patient treated with tofacitinib. Receptor source: a human donor with alopecia areata.

This clone came up a few times. The chain has TRBV29-1 and TRBJ1-1; the match to TRBD1 covers 9 bases. The V and J ends lost 7 bases and 1 base, in that order; junction bases with no gene match: 4. This CDR3 spans 13 amino acids. The germline gives CDR1 SQVTM, CDR2 ANQGSEA. Here the CDR3 DNA reads TGCAGCGCCAGGGGACAGGGGAACACTGAAGCTTTCTTT. Translated, it gives CSARGQGNTEAFF.

CDR3 residues: CSVEGGLISNYGYTF. DNA for the CDR3: TGCAGCGTTGAAGGGGGACTGATCTCTAACTATGGCTACACCTTC. The rearrangement joins TRBV29-1 to TRBJ1-2, with D possibly TRBD1 on 5 matching bases. Germline loops: CDR1 SQVTM, CDR2 ANQGSEA. There are 15 residues in the CDR3. Deletions cut 1 base from V and 0 bases from J, with 12 bases between. The variable domain in full, with the rest retrieved from reference TRBV29-1 and TRBJ1-2, is SAVISQKPSRDICQRGTSLTIQCQVDSQVTMMFWYRQQPGQSLTLIATANQGSEATYESGFVIDKFPISRPNLTFSTLTVSNMSPEDSSIYLCSVEGGLISNYGYTFGSGTRLTVV.

This clone was observed a handful of times. The chain uses TRBV14 and TRBJ1-1, with a possible D match to TRBD1 (6 bases). With 4 bases removed from V and 0 bases from J, the gap between germline ends came to 12 bases. Germline CDR1 and CDR2: SGHDN and FVKESK. There are 15 residues in the CDR3. The DNA for the CDR3 is TGTGCCAGCAGCCGCTGGACAGCCATGAACACTGAAGCTTTCTTT. Residues: CASSRWTAMNTEAFF.

The chain combines TRBV9 with TRBJ1-6; 7 bases agree with TRBD1. Germline CDR1 SGDLS, CDR2 YYNGEE. Trimming took 4 bases from V and 8 from J; bases not matched to a gene: 9. This CDR3 spans 15 amino acids. CDR3: CASSPQGLLDSPLHF. CDR3 DNA: TGTGCCAGCAGCCCACAGGGGCTTCTTGATTCACCCCTCCACTTT.

This clone has more than one count but fewer than ten. This sample also contains other DNA sequences that code for the same CDR3. The rearrangement links TRBV15 to TRBJ1-5; no clear D. The CDR3 has 12 residues. CDR1 and CDR2 from the germline V gene are LNHNV and YYDKDF (reference sequence). V was pared by 0 bases and J by 6 bases, with 3 bases between. Here the CDR3 DNA reads TGTGCCACCAGCAGAGACGGTCAGCCCCAGCATTTT. Translation: CATSRDGQPQHF.

About this clone itself: Other nucleotide sequences in the sample specify the same CDR3. V usage is TRBV6-6 and J usage is TRBJ1-1; a possible D gene is TRBD1 (5 bases). Between the trimmed V and J ends, which lost 2 bases and 1 base, there was a span of 5 bases. In germline, CDR1 is MNHNY, CDR2 SVGAGI (reference sequence). This CDR3 comprises 13 residues. The DNA of the CDR3 is TGTGCCAGCAGTTACGGACAGAACACTGAAGCTTTCTTT. Protein sequence: CASSYGQNTEAFF.

J is TRBJ2-3 and V is TRBV6-6; 11 positions agree with TRBD2. J gave up 6 bases and V 0 bases, and 5 bases lay outside the gene matches. The germline V gene has CDR1 MNHNY and CDR2 SVGAGI (reference sequence). This CDR3 is built from 16 residues. CDR3 region: CASSYSIGTSGDTQYF. The CDR3 region has the DNA TGTGCCAGCAGTTACTCGATAGGGACTAGCGGTGATACGCAGTATTTT.

The V call is TRBV7-2, the J call TRBJ1-5, with D maybe TRBD1 (5 bases). CDR1 is SGHTA, CDR2 FQGNSA, per germline. The CDR3 totals 15 residues. The V gene lost 4 bases and the J gene lost 9 bases, with 19 bases spanning the gap. For the CDR3, the DNA is TGTGCCAGCAGCTCGGGTGCCTTTAGGGGTTGGCCCCAGCATTTT. This gives the protein CASSSGAFRGWPQHF.

This clone was seen only a few times. The J gene is TRBJ2-6, the V gene TRBV29-1; weak D call: TRBD2 (5 bases). The CDR3 runs to 16 residues. Germline V gene data show CDR1 as SQVTM and CDR2 as ANQGSEA. Trimming removed 0 bases at V and 4 bases at J, with 13 bases between. CDR3 DNA: TGCAGCGTTGAAGATAAGAGGGTGGAGGGGGCCAACGTCCTGACTTTC. Protein: CSVEDKRVEGANVLTF.

A single count supports this clone. The chain is built from TRBV4-3 and TRBJ1-1; TRBD1 might be the D (5 bases). Looked up from germline, CDR1 is LGHNA and CDR2 is YSLEER. Trimming cost V 3 bases and J 2 bases, with 13 bases left between them. CDR3 length: 15 amino acids. CDR3: CASSHSLGTNTEAFF. The CDR3 nucleotides read TGCGCCAGCAGCCATTCCCTGGGGACCAACACTGAAGCTTTCTTT.

The V and J genes are TRBV7-8 and TRBJ1-5, with D unresolved. The CDR3 has 13 residues. Trimming left V 3 bases short and J 4 bases short, with 7 bases between. Germline CDR1 SGHVS, CDR2 FQNEAQ. The CDR3 region is CASSFQKNQPQHF. DNA for the CDR3: TGTGCCAGCAGCTTTCAGAAAAATCAGCCCCAGCATTTT.